This T cell receptor beta chain stems from a study of cytomegalovirus exposure and HLA in healthy donors. Study summary: In a previous analysis, nearly 120 million unique TCR beta sequences were found from 170 million or so T cells.

Regarding the study as a whole: Researchers reported in a later analysis that a missense DCLRE1C variant was tied to TCR beta V- and J-gene trimming.

This CDR3 is built from 15 residues. Germline lookup yields CDR1 MGHDK and CDR2 SYGVNS. After removal of 6 bases from V and 4 bases from J, the junction contained 11 bases not matched to a gene. In regard to this clone: Its target is unknown. The sample contains more than one DNA sequence encoding this CDR3.

The PCR had 60 Vbeta and 13 Jbeta primers. Some clones are missing from TCRdb's copy, which holds only in-frame ones; the method was immunoSEQ multiplex PCR. The table shows about 160,000 clones, with approximately 88% occurring only once. The TCR was taken from a woman between 25 and 40 years old in good health and CMV-seronegative. Material: PBMCs. V usage is TRBV25-1 and J usage is TRBJ1-2; 7 nucleotides align to TRBD1. The CDR3 protein is CASRWGTAGLYGYTF. The CDR3 DNA is TGTGCCAGCAGGTGGGGGACAGCGGGTCTCTATGGCTACACCTTC.